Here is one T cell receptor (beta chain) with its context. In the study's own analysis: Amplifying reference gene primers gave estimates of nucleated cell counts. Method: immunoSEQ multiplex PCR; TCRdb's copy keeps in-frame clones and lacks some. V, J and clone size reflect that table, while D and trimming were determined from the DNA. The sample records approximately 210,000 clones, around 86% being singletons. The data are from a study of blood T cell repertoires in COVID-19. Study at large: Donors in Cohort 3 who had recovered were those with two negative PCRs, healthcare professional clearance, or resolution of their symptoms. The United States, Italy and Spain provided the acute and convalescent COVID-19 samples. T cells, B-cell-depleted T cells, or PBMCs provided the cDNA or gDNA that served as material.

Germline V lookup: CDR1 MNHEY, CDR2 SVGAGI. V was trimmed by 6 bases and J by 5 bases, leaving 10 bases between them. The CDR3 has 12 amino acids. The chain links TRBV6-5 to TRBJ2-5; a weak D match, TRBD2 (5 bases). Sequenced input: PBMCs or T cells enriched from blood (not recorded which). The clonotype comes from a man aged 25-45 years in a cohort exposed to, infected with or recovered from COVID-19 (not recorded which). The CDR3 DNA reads TGTGCCAGCAGAACCCCGGGGGAGACCCAGTACTTC. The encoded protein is CASRTPGETQYF.